Listed here are 6 T cell receptor beta chains from one sample, sequenced in a study of siplizumab effects on memory and regulatory T cells. Sequencing used immunoSEQ multiplex PCR; TCRdb keeps in-frame clones, though not all of them. The sample records tens of thousands of clones, over 80% being singletons. Source material: memory CD4+ T cells sorted from blood. These receptors all stem from a human donor in good health.

This clone was detected only a few times. The chain is built from TRBV10-3 and TRBJ2-5, with 12 bases fitting TRBD2. There are 15 residues in the CDR3. The trim removed 4 bases at V and 5 bases at J, leaving 5 bases unmatched. Germline V gene sequence: CDR1 ENHRY, CDR2 SYGVKD. CDR3 loop: CAISASGGAGETQYF. The CDR3 nucleotides are TGTGCCATCAGTGCTAGCGGGGGGGCCGGGGAGACCCAGTACTTC.

This clone appeared a single time. The J gene is TRBJ2-7, the V gene TRBV15, with 8 bases matching TRBD1. The CDR3 extends over 16 amino acids. After removal of 3 bases from V and 3 bases from J, the junction contained 10 bases not matched to a gene. Germline loops: CDR1 LNHNV, CDR2 YYDKDF (reference sequence). CDR3 in DNA: TGTGCCACCAGCAGGGCTTGGGGACAGGCTTTCTACGAGCAGTACTTC. This translates into CATSRAWGQAFYEQYF.

The CDR3 DNA is TGCGCCAGCAGCTTTGGAGCGACTAGCGGGAGCCCCGACGAGCAGTACTTC. Its protein product is CASSFGATSGSPDEQYF. The chain joins TRBV5-1 to TRBJ2-5; 12 bases are shared with TRBD2. The DNA end lines up better with TRBJ2-7; the J call may be wrong. The CDR3 covers 17 residues. Per the germline V gene, CDR1 is SGHRS and CDR2 is YFSETQ.

The V gene is TRBV7-8, the J gene TRBJ2-5, with D possibly being TRBD2 (6 bases). V dropped 4 bases and J dropped 4 bases, with 10 bases sitting between them. This CDR3 is built from 13 residues. CDR1 is SGHVS, CDR2 FQNEAQ, per germline. CDR3 bases: TGTGCCAGCAGCTACGGGAGCGCAGAGACCCAGTACTTC. This codes for CASSYGSAETQYF.

The sample holds a few counts of this clone. The rearrangement links TRBV27 to TRBJ2-6; 9 nucleotides line up with TRBD1. The J segment lost 6 bases and the V segment lost 6 bases, leaving 12 bases of the junction unmatched. The CDR3 contains 17 residues. Germline values: CDR1 MNHEY, CDR2 SMNVEV (reference sequence). The CDR3, as DNA: TGTGCCAGCAGAATGGACAGGGGCCCTCGAGAGGCCAACGTCCTGACTTTC. This encodes CASRMDRGPREANVLTF.

V gene TRBV6-1 combines with J gene TRBJ1-5; TRBD1 agrees at 7 bases. CDR3 length: 14 amino acids. Germline values: CDR1 MNHNS, CDR2 SASEGT. With 4 bases clipped from V and 7 bases from J, the junction kept 7 bases outside the gene matches. The CDR3 DNA reads as TGTGCCAGCAGTGCGACAGGGAGTGGCCAGCCCCAGCATTTT. Its protein is CASSATGSGQPQHF.